Presented here are 14 T cell receptor beta chains from one specimen sequenced in a study of OX40 agonist ivuxolimab in advanced cancers. Libraries were constructed by the immunoSEQ multiplex PCR assay. The table comes from immuneACCESS by way of TCRdb, which keeps in-frame sequences with V and J called. Part of the clones is missing from these tables; in studies checked, under half for an unresolved V gene and the rest for unknown reasons. This sample has about 31,000 clones in its table, and 85% to 95% of those were observed once. The ten largest make up less than 30% of the sample. This sample comprised CD4+ or CD8+ T cells sorted from blood, obtained in a trial of the OX40 agonist ivuxolimab. The source is an adult with an advanced solid tumor such as melanoma, head and neck, liver or kidney cancer.

This chain uses TRBV7-8 with TRBJ1-1, with TRBD1 identical over 8 bases. CDR1 and CDR2 (germline): SGHVS, FQNEAQ. CDR3 length: 17 residues. V trimming: 0 bases; J trimming: 0 bases; junction bases outside the gene matches: 6. The CDR3: CASSLAGTGVMNTEAFF. CDR3 sequence (DNA): TGTGCCAGCAGCTTAGCCGGGACAGGAGTAATGAACACTGAAGCTTTCTTT.

The chain employs TRBV9 and TRBJ1-4, with D unresolved. This CDR3 has 14 residues. Trimming removed 5 bases at V and 8 bases at J, with 16 bases between. CDR1 and CDR2 from the germline V gene are SGDLS and YYNGEE. This chain's CDR3 is CASSVKEGGEKLFF. In nucleotides, the CDR3 is TGTGCCAGCAGTGTAAAGGAAGGCGGCGAAAAACTGTTTTTT.

The chain combines TRBV6-5 with TRBJ2-1; D unclear. Trimming stripped 1 base from V and 9 bases from J, with 10 bases between. From germline, CDR1 is MNHEY and CDR2 SVGAGI. The CDR3 length is 13 residues. This CDR3 is CASSYYTEGEQFF. The CDR3 DNA sequence: TGTGCCAGCAGTTACTACACGGAAGGTGAGCAGTTCTTC.

The chain joins TRBV28 to TRBJ1-1; 11 bases line up with TRBD1. The length of the CDR3 is 15 residues. Per the germline V gene, CDR1 is MDHEN and CDR2 is SYDVKM. Trimming took 2 bases from V and 4 from J; bases not matched to a gene: 3. The CDR3: CASSLRTGGSTEAFF. CDR3 in DNA: TGTGCCAGCAGTTTACGGACAGGGGGCAGCACTGAAGCTTTCTTT.

The chain is built from TRBV29-1 and TRBJ1-3; 8 bases fit TRBD1. The CDR3 has 15 residues. J gave up 4 bases and V 5 bases, and 10 bases lay outside the gene matches. Germline loops: CDR1 SQVTM, CDR2 ANQGSEA. CDR3 loop: CSVQIFRDRGNTIYF. CDR3 coding DNA: TGCAGCGTTCAAATTTTCCGGGACAGGGGAAACACCATATATTTT.

The rearrangement joins TRBV9 to TRBJ2-1, with 10 bases aligning to TRBD1. Trimming at V came to 3 bases and at J to 4 bases, leaving 7 bases not matched to a gene. The V gene's germline CDR1 is SGDLS and CDR2 YYNGEE. The CDR3 covers 16 residues. The CDR3: CASSGEDRGFYNEQFF. The CDR3 nucleotides read TGTGCCAGCAGCGGGGAGGACAGGGGGTTTTACAATGAGCAGTTCTTC.

V usage is TRBV7-2 and J usage is TRBJ2-7; D perhaps matches TRBD2 (6 bases). This CDR3 has 11 residues. Deletions cut 4 bases from V and 5 bases from J, with 6 bases between. Germline V gene lookup returns CDR1 SGHTA and CDR2 FQGNSA. The CDR3 bases are TGTGCCAGCAGCTCGGGAGACGAGCAGTACTTC. Its translation is CASSSGDEQYF.

This clone was seen just once. This chain connects TRBV27 to TRBJ2-7; D is undetermined. V was pared by 2 bases and J by 4 bases, with 9 bases between. The CDR3 is 13 residues long. Germline V gives CDR1 MNHEY, CDR2 SMNVEV (reference sequence). The CDR3 loop is CASSLNLGYEQYF. CDR3 nucleotide sequence: TGTGCCAGCAGTTTAAACTTGGGGTACGAGCAGTACTTC.

This clone showed up just a few times. The chain recombines TRBV6-5 with TRBJ2-3, with 12 bases matching TRBD2. Unmatched junction bases numbered 6, after V lost 4 bases and J lost 4 bases. The CDR3 loop spans 16 amino acids. Germline V gives CDR1 MNHEY, CDR2 SVGAGI. This chain's CDR3 is CASSWGLAGASDTQYF. Here the CDR3 DNA reads TGTGCCAGCAGTTGGGGACTAGCGGGTGCCTCAGATACGCAGTATTTT.

V gene TRBV27 combines with J gene TRBJ2-7; no definite D call. This CDR3 has 12 amino acids. Trimming removed 5 bases from V and 5 bases from J, with 10 bases in between. Germline values: CDR1 MNHEY, CDR2 SMNVEV (reference sequence). The CDR3 DNA is TGTGCCAGCAGTCCCGGGCATCACGAGCAGTACTTC. Residues: CASSPGHHEQYF.

The chain links TRBV28 to TRBJ2-1, with 7 nucleotides matching TRBD2. The V gene's germline CDR1 is MDHEN and CDR2 SYDVKM. The V and J ends lost 4 bases and 7 bases, in that order; junction bases with no gene match: 7. The CDR3 covers 14 residues. DNA of the CDR3: TGTGCCAGCAGTTGGGGCGGGAGCGGAAATGAGCAGTTCTTC. This codes for CASSWGGSGNEQFF.

The V and J genes are TRBV5-6 and TRBJ2-3; D is unclear. The length of the CDR3 is 14 residues. Germline V lookup: CDR1 SGHDT, CDR2 YYEEEE. The germline V and J ends were trimmed by 1 base and 5 bases, with 11 bases remaining between them. The chain's CDR3 is CASSLLAEQDTQYF. The DNA of the CDR3 is TGTGCCAGCAGCTTGTTGGCAGAACAAGATACGCAGTATTTT.

This chain uses TRBV27 with TRBJ2-7, with 8 bases aligning to TRBD2. V lost 4 bases to trimming and J lost 1 base; unmatched junction nucleotides: 3. The CDR3 length is 14 residues. Germline CDR1 reads MNHEY; CDR2 reads SMNVEV (reference sequence). Here the CDR3 DNA reads TGTGCCAGCAGTTATGTAGCGGGGTCCTACGAGCAGTACTTC. This gives the protein CASSYVAGSYEQYF.

This clone was counted a single time. This chain connects TRBV7-2 to TRBJ2-7; 8 bases are a match to TRBD2. The CDR3 contains 15 residues. V was clipped by 5 bases and J by 1 base; unmatched bases: 7. The germline gives CDR1 SGHTA, CDR2 FQGNSA. CDR3 in amino acids: CASSPLAGGSYEQYF. The CDR3 nucleotides are TGTGCCAGCAGCCCCTTGGCGGGGGGATCCTACGAGCAGTACTTC.